The 9 T cell receptor beta chains below were found in one sample sequenced in a study of T cells in narcolepsy. The assay was immunoSEQ multiplex PCR, and TCRdb's table has in-frame clones only and misses some. The sample yields about 27,000 clones, 75% to 80% seen once. The sequenced sample consisted of CD45RA- memory CD4+ T cells from PBMCs. The receptors originated from a human donor with narcolepsy.

V usage is TRBV11-1 and J usage is TRBJ2-2, with D perhaps given as TRBD1 or TRBD2 (5 bases each). This CDR3 comprises 17 residues. Germline V gene sequence: CDR1 SGHAT, CDR2 FQDESV (reference sequence). The V end was cut by 4 bases, the J end by 1 base, with 16 bases between. As DNA, the CDR3 is TGTGCCAGCAGCTCCGGGACCTGGGGGAAGAACACCGGGGAGCTGTTTTTT. It codes for CASSSGTWGKNTGELFF.

The table lists this clone with a count of one. The chain uses TRBV5-4 and TRBJ1-2; no firm D call. The germline CDR1 and CDR2 sequences are SGHNT and YYREEE (reference sequence). This CDR3 region has 14 residues. Trimming left V 0 bases short and J 0 bases short, with 6 bases between. CDR3 amino acids: CASSLDSPNYGYTF. CDR3 in DNA: TGTGCCAGCAGCTTGGATAGTCCTAACTATGGCTACACCTTC.

This chain links TRBV7-9 with TRBJ2-1; 7 bases map to TRBD1. The germline CDR1 and CDR2 sequences are SEHNR and FQNEAQ (reference sequence). V lost 2 bases, J lost 4 bases, and 2 bases stayed unmatched. The CDR3 is made up of 14 amino acids. CDR3 protein: CASSLRTGYNEQFF. The CDR3 DNA is TGTGCCAGCAGCTTAAGGACAGGATACAATGAGCAGTTCTTC.

The chain has TRBV9 and TRBJ1-1; D may be TRBD1 (6 bases). The CDR3 is 15 residues long. Germline CDR1 SGDLS, CDR2 YYNGEE. The germline V and J ends were trimmed by 1 base and 5 bases, with 15 bases remaining between them. The CDR3 region is CASSVSEGGGTEAFF. The CDR3 DNA sequence: TGTGCCAGCAGCGTATCGGAAGGGGGAGGGACTGAAGCTTTCTTT. The entire variable domain, with the rest obtained from reference TRBV9 and TRBJ1-1, is as follows: DSGVTQTPKHLITATGQRVTLRCSPRSGDLSVYWYQQSLDQGLQFLIQYYNGEERAKGNILERFSAQQFPDLHSELNLSSLELGDSALYFCASSVSEGGGTEAFFGQGTRLTVV.

This clone appeared once. The V gene is TRBV19, the J gene TRBJ2-2, with 9 nucleotides matching TRBD1. V lost 5 bases to trimming and J lost 7 bases; unmatched junction nucleotides: 11. Germline V lookup: CDR1 LNHDA, CDR2 SQIVND (reference sequence). The CDR3 covers 16 residues. CDR3 nucleotide sequence: TGTGCCAGTAGTTCTCCGGGACAGGGTAGAGACGGGGAGCTGTTTTTT. This sequence encodes CASSSPGQGRDGELFF.

A single count supports this clone. The chain recombines TRBV11-1 with TRBJ1-2, with 9 bases identical to TRBD1. Germline-derived CDR1 and CDR2 are SGHAT and FQDESV (reference sequence). The CDR3 length is 14 residues. The ends lost 4 bases at V and 2 bases at J; junction bases unmatched: 2. As DNA, the CDR3 is TGTGCCAGCAGCTCGGACAGGGGAAACTATGGCTACACCTTC. Residues: CASSSDRGNYGYTF.

CDR3 residues: CASSPPTGRDTIYF. CDR3 nucleotides: TGTGCCAGCAGCCCGCCGACTGGCCGAGACACCATATATTTT. The rearrangement joins TRBV13 to TRBJ1-3; D is uncertain. CDR1 is PRHDT, CDR2 FYEKMQ, per germline (reference sequence). CDR3 size: 14 residues. V lost 5 bases and J 8 bases, leaving 16 bases between the germline ends.

The rearrangement links TRBV29-1 to TRBJ1-1; D gene ambiguous. This CDR3 region has 12 residues. The ends were cut back, 7 bases at V and 1 base at J, with 10 bases in the middle. Germline CDR1 SQVTM, CDR2 ANQGSEA. CDR3 nucleotide sequence: TGCAGCGCCTCCCCCAGGAACACTGAAGCTTTCTTT. Its protein product is CSASPRNTEAFF.

This chain links TRBV27 with TRBJ1-1, with D unclear. CDR3 size: 12 residues. Trimming left V 6 bases short and J 1 base short, with 6 bases between. Per the germline V gene, CDR1 is MNHEY and CDR2 is SMNVEV (reference sequence). The chain's CDR3 is CASRDANTEAFF. Here the CDR3 DNA reads TGTGCCAGCAGGGACGCGAACACTGAAGCTTTCTTT.